These T cell receptor beta chains were read from a single sample in a study of blood T cells in healthy people across ages. MiXCR, run by TCRdb on the 5' RACE reads, gives a single entry per CDR3 protein. The sample holds some 1.5 million distinct CDR3 sequences, 42% seen once. Sequenced sample: blood. The receptors originated from a woman between 18 and 29 years old in good health. Each CDR3 is given with its conserved first and last residue. The D gene is left open where the match is weak.

D gene: TRBD1
V gene: TRBV9
CDR3 protein: CASSGRQGENTEAFF

D gene: .
V gene: TRBV30
CDR3 protein: CAWRRQASSYEQYF

D gene: .
V gene: TRBV27
CDR3 protein: CASSLIRDGLGEQYF

D gene: .
V gene: TRBV10-3
CDR3 protein: CAISEEGRIYGHTF

D gene: .
V gene: TRBV20-1
CDR3 protein: CSARDSQRAGELFF

D gene: .
V gene: TRBV9
CDR3 protein: CASSALEAGNSYEQYF

D gene: TRBD2
V gene: TRBV7-2
CDR3 protein: CASSSPGGSKNIQYF

D gene: .
V gene: TRBV4-1
CDR3 protein: CASSQVGGQNTEAFF

D gene: TRBD1
V gene: TRBV29-1
CDR3 protein: CSVEGGTGGDEQYF

D gene: .
V gene: TRBV6-6
CDR3 protein: CASTLNPDTQYF

D gene: .
V gene: TRBV9
CDR3 protein: CASSVGGAGTGELFF

D gene: TRBD1
V gene: TRBV19
CDR3 protein: CASTIAGTGFYNEQFF

D gene: .
V gene: TRBV7-2
CDR3 protein: CASSLVSAASTDTQYF

D gene: .
V gene: TRBV29-1
CDR3 protein: CSVDGGLATGELFF

D gene: .
V gene: TRBV30
CDR3 protein: CAWSPGRSGPQHF

D gene: .
V gene: TRBV5-1
CDR3 protein: CASRPGEWNTEAFF

D gene: TRBD1
V gene: TRBV29-1
CDR3 protein: CSVGEAGGPNQPQHF

D gene: .
V gene: TRBV6-2/TRBV6-3
CDR3 protein: CASSYDRSEETQYF

D gene: .
V gene: TRBV5-1
CDR3 protein: CASSDRIDEQFF

D gene: TRBD1
V gene: TRBV20-1
CDR3 protein: CSARGQDRDRNEQFF

D gene: TRBD2
V gene: TRBV6-5
CDR3 protein: CASSRATLADTDTQYF

D gene: .
V gene: TRBV20-1
CDR3 protein: CSGSRSEETQYF

D gene: .
V gene: TRBV9
CDR3 protein: CASSGASVSSYNEQFF

D gene: .
V gene: TRBV5-6
CDR3 protein: CASSLATSGNEQYF

D gene: .
V gene: TRBV7-2
CDR3 protein: CASSYRDINSYEQYF

D gene: .
V gene: TRBV6-5
CDR3 protein: CASRKGVDYGYTF

D gene: .
V gene: TRBV20-1
CDR3 protein: CSARSRGSEQYF

D gene: .
V gene: TRBV12-3/TRBV12-4
CDR3 protein: CASSLGTSTDEQYF

D gene: .
V gene: TRBV9
CDR3 protein: CASSVQSGSDYEQYF

D gene: .
V gene: TRBV21-1
CDR3 protein: CASSKGLAGTYEQYF

D gene: .
V gene: TRBV4-1
CDR3 protein: CASSQPERDTIYF

D gene: .
V gene: TRBV6-1
CDR3 protein: CASTALLADNEQFF

D gene: TRBD2
V gene: TRBV7-8
CDR3 protein: CASSMGLAGLYNEQFF

D gene: .
V gene: TRBV29-1
CDR3 protein: CSRWVALKDYEQYF

D gene: TRBD1
V gene: TRBV27
CDR3 protein: CASSTQTGYNEQFF

D gene: TRBD2
V gene: TRBV27
CDR3 protein: CASSYSGRAYEQFF

D gene: .
V gene: TRBV10-3
CDR3 protein: CAISGILTETSGANVLTF

D gene: .
V gene: TRBV20-1
CDR3 protein: CSAASGFSAFF

D gene: .
V gene: TRBV7-9
CDR3 protein: CASSLAGRQYNERYF

D gene: .
V gene: TRBV5-6
CDR3 protein: CASSLSMGYTF

D gene: .
V gene: TRBV7-9
CDR3 protein: CASRSVQEETQYF

D gene: TRBD1
V gene: TRBV5-1
CDR3 protein: CASSLWTGKTDTQYF

D gene: TRBD2
V gene: TRBV6-6
CDR3 protein: CASSYRGGSSYNEQFF

D gene: TRBD1
V gene: TRBV9
CDR3 protein: CASSVDGTGTDTQYF

D gene: TRBD1
V gene: TRBV6-1
CDR3 protein: CASSPGTAISAEAFF

D gene: TRBD2
V gene: TRBV29-1
CDR3 protein: CSVSGLAGGQETQYF

D gene: .
V gene: TRBV21-1
CDR3 protein: CASSKLPRQGKETKYF

D gene: TRBD1
V gene: TRBV7-8
CDR3 protein: CASSFMGQGAFNEQFF

D gene: .
V gene: TRBV27
CDR3 protein: CASSWGASLAYNSPLHF

D gene: .
V gene: TRBV4-3
CDR3 protein: CASSQGRGVDTQYF

D gene: TRBD1
V gene: TRBV12-3/TRBV12-4
CDR3 protein: CASTFRGHGYTF

D gene: .
V gene: TRBV6-5
CDR3 protein: CASSYSGRGRQPQHF

D gene: .
V gene: TRBV5-1
CDR3 protein: CASRGWKAQETQYF

D gene: .
V gene: TRBV20-1
CDR3 protein: CGARAEGTNVLTF

D gene: .
V gene: TRBV25-1
CDR3 protein: CASHSIGDRETQYF

D gene: .
V gene: TRBV15
CDR3 protein: CATSRDRGAETQYF

D gene: TRBD2
V gene: TRBV20-1
CDR3 protein: CSASAGGTYEQYF

D gene: .
V gene: TRBV6-5
CDR3 protein: CASGPHRMNTEAFF